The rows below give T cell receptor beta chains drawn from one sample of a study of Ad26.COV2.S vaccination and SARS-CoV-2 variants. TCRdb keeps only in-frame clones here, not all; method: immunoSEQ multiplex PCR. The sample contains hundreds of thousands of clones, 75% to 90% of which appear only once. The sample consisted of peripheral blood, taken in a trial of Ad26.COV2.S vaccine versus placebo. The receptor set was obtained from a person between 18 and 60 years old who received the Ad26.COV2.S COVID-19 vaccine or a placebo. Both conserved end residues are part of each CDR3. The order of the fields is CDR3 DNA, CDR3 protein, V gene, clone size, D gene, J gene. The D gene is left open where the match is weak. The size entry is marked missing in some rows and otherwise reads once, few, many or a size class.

cdr3_nt: TGTGCTAGTACTACTGATTGGGGCAATGAGCAGTTCTTC; cdr3_aa: CASTTDWGNEQFF; v_call: TRBV12-5; clone_size: NA; d_call: NA; j_call: TRBJ2-1
cdr3_nt: TGCGCCAGCAGTCAAGCGACAGATGCTAACTATGGCTACACCTTC; cdr3_aa: CASSQATDANYGYTF; v_call: TRBV23-1; clone_size: NA; d_call: NA; j_call: TRBJ1-2
cdr3_nt: TGTGCCAGCAGCTTAGGGTTGTCTGGGGCCAACGTCCTGACTTTC; cdr3_aa: CASSLGLSGANVLTF; v_call: TRBV11-3; clone_size: NA; d_call: NA; j_call: TRBJ2-6
cdr3_nt: TGTGCCATCAGTGAGATTTCAAGCGGGGGCCGTATCGGGGAGCTGTTTTTT; cdr3_aa: CAISEISSGGRIGELFF; v_call: TRBV10-3; clone_size: NA; d_call: TRBD2; j_call: TRBJ2-2
cdr3_nt: TGCGCCAGCAGCGAAAGACTGGGACAGGGGGCCAGTCAGCCCCAGCATTTT; cdr3_aa: CASSERLGQGASQPQHF; v_call: TRBV4-1; clone_size: NA; d_call: TRBD1; j_call: TRBJ1-5
cdr3_nt: TGTGCCAGCAGCCGCCGGGCGGCGGGGCGGGAAAAACTGTTTTTT; cdr3_aa: CASSRRAAGREKLFF; v_call: TRBV28; clone_size: few; d_call: NA; j_call: TRBJ1-4
cdr3_nt: TGTGCCAGCAGCCCCGGGACAGGAAGCAATCAGCCCCAGCATTTT; cdr3_aa: CASSPGTGSNQPQHF; v_call: TRBV6-5; clone_size: NA; d_call: TRBD1; j_call: TRBJ1-5
cdr3_nt: TGTGCCAGCAGCTTAGGGGCCTGGAGTGGCTACACCTTC; cdr3_aa: CASSLGAWSGYTF; v_call: TRBV11-3; clone_size: NA; d_call: NA; j_call: TRBJ1-2
cdr3_nt: TGTGCCAGCAGCCTCCACCGGGACAGGCTGAGGGGCTACACCTTC; cdr3_aa: CASSLHRDRLRGYTF; v_call: TRBV9; clone_size: NA; d_call: TRBD1; j_call: TRBJ1-2
cdr3_nt: TGTGCCAGCAGCTTCCTGTCCAGGGCGGACACTGAAGCTTTCTTT; cdr3_aa: CASSFLSRADTEAFF; v_call: TRBV7-9; clone_size: NA; d_call: NA; j_call: TRBJ1-1
cdr3_nt: TGCGCCAGCAGCCAAAATGGACAGGGGAACACTGAAGCTTTCTTT; cdr3_aa: CASSQNGQGNTEAFF; v_call: TRBV4-1; clone_size: once; d_call: TRBD1; j_call: TRBJ1-1
cdr3_nt: TGCGCCAGCAGCCACGGGAGCACAGATACGCAGTATTTT; cdr3_aa: CASSHGSTDTQYF; v_call: TRBV5-1; clone_size: NA; d_call: NA; j_call: TRBJ2-3
cdr3_nt: TGTGCCAGCAGTTTACAGGTTCTAGTCACTGAAGCTTTCTTT; cdr3_aa: CASSLQVLVTEAFF; v_call: TRBV2; clone_size: NA; d_call: NA; j_call: TRBJ1-1
cdr3_nt: TGTGCCAGCAGTTACTCGAGTCAGTACAATGAGCAGTTCTTC; cdr3_aa: CASSYSSQYNEQFF; v_call: TRBV6-6; clone_size: NA; d_call: NA; j_call: TRBJ2-1
cdr3_nt: TGTGCCAGCAGCCGGGACGGAGACACTGAAGCTTTCTTT; cdr3_aa: CASSRDGDTEAFF; v_call: TRBV4-2; clone_size: NA; d_call: NA; j_call: TRBJ1-1
cdr3_nt: TGTGCCAGCTCACCACCGGGACAGGGGGCCCAGCCCCAGCATTTT; cdr3_aa: CASSPPGQGAQPQHF; v_call: TRBV18; clone_size: NA; d_call: TRBD1; j_call: TRBJ1-5
cdr3_nt: TGCAGCGTTTCCAGGGTACTCTCCTACAATGAGCAGTTCTTC; cdr3_aa: CSVSRVLSYNEQFF; v_call: TRBV29-1; clone_size: NA; d_call: NA; j_call: TRBJ2-1
cdr3_nt: TGTGCCAGCAGCCACCCCAAGGGGGGCACAGATACGCAGTATTTT; cdr3_aa: CASSHPKGGTDTQYF; v_call: TRBV14; clone_size: NA; d_call: NA; j_call: TRBJ2-3
cdr3_nt: TGCGCCAGCAGCCAAGATGGGGTGGGGGTAGACACCGGGGAGCTGTTTTTT; cdr3_aa: CASSQDGVGVDTGELFF; v_call: TRBV4-1; clone_size: NA; d_call: NA; j_call: TRBJ2-2
cdr3_nt: TGTGCCAGTAAGCGGGACCTCAACACCGGGGAGCTGTTTTTT; cdr3_aa: CASKRDLNTGELFF; v_call: TRBV5-8; clone_size: NA; d_call: TRBD2; j_call: TRBJ2-2
cdr3_nt: TGTGCCAGTAGTTTTTCTGTTGCGGGGTCTAGCACAGATACGCAGTATTTT; cdr3_aa: CASSFSVAGSSTDTQYF; v_call: TRBV19; clone_size: few; d_call: NA; j_call: TRBJ2-3
cdr3_nt: TGTGCCAGCAGTTTCCCGGTGGCCGGGGAGCTGTTTTTT; cdr3_aa: CASSFPVAGELFF; v_call: TRBV6-2/TRBV6-3; clone_size: NA; d_call: NA; j_call: TRBJ2-2
cdr3_nt: TGTGCCAGCAGCCCTACCGCCGGGCCTACAGTCTACAATGAGCAGTTCTTC; cdr3_aa: CASSPTAGPTVYNEQFF; v_call: TRBV7-3; clone_size: NA; d_call: NA; j_call: TRBJ2-1
cdr3_nt: TGTGCCAGCAGCTTGGACGGGGGCACTGAAGCTTTCTTT; cdr3_aa: CASSLDGGTEAFF; v_call: TRBV7-6; clone_size: few; d_call: NA; j_call: TRBJ1-1
cdr3_nt: TGCGCCAGCAGCCAAACCCAGGGGGTCACTGAAGCTTTCTTT; cdr3_aa: CASSQTQGVTEAFF; v_call: TRBV4-3; clone_size: NA; d_call: TRBD1; j_call: TRBJ1-1
cdr3_nt: TGTGCCAGCAGTGACATAGATCGGACCAACAATGAGCAGTTCTTC; cdr3_aa: CASSDIDRTNNEQFF; v_call: TRBV6-1; clone_size: NA; d_call: NA; j_call: TRBJ2-1
cdr3_nt: TGTGCCAGCAGTTGGGCCGGACAGGGAGGCTACACCTTC; cdr3_aa: CASSWAGQGGYTF; v_call: TRBV28; clone_size: NA; d_call: TRBD1; j_call: TRBJ1-2
cdr3_nt: TGTGCCACCAGTACTGCGGGGGCAGCGGGGTATACTGAAGCTTTCTTT; cdr3_aa: CATSTAGAAGYTEAFF; v_call: TRBV15; clone_size: NA; d_call: NA; j_call: TRBJ1-1